This T cell receptor beta chain was identified in a study of cytomegalovirus exposure and HLA in healthy donors. The method was immunoSEQ multiplex PCR; TCRdb's version includes in-frame clones alone and lacks a portion of them. The sample contains about 330,000 clones, roughly 85% of which appear only once. The study's findings and limits: The study labeled 164 TCR beta chains cytomegalovirus-associated.

This CDR3 spans 15 amino acids. V gave up 0 bases and J gave up 8 bases; unmatched junction bases: 10. Per the germline V gene, CDR1 is SGHDT and CDR2 is YYEEEE. In the case of this clone: Its antigen is undetermined.

The V gene is TRBV5-6, the J gene TRBJ1-2; 7 positions agree with TRBD1. The TCR comes from a woman aged 18-29 years in good health and CMV-seronegative. The specimen sequenced was PBMCs. This chain's CDR3 is CASSLAGTAPGGYTF. CDR3 coding DNA: TGTGCCAGCAGCTTGGCCGGGACAGCGCCGGGGGGCTACACCTTC.